This T cell receptor beta chain was sequenced for a study of cytomegalovirus exposure and HLA in healthy donors. Trimming left V 4 bases short and J 4 bases short, with 16 bases between. The CDR3 is 16 residues long. CDR1 is SEHNR, CDR2 FQNEAQ, per germline (reference sequence). General study points: From TCR beta sequences, most subjects' HLA-A and HLA-B alleles were reportedly predicted accurately. A few CMV-associated chains were confirmed in vitro to be specific for CMV antigens. Some TCR beta chains (roughly 160 of them) were listed as cytomegalovirus-associated.

It was healthy bone marrow donors who served as donors. Comments on this clone: As yet, its antigen is unknown.

Primers for the PCR totalled 60 Vbeta and 13 Jbeta. Libraries were prepared by immunoSEQ multiplex PCR; TCRdb keeps only in-frame clonotypes and omits some of them. Among roughly 66,000 clones listed, around 82% were seen once. The TCR sequence derives from a man in his late teens or twenties in good health and CMV-seropositive. Sequenced input: PBMCs. The V and J genes are TRBV7-9 and TRBJ1-4; D is possibly TRBD1 (6 bases). The CDR3 DNA is TGTGCCAGCAGCTCCTTAACGACAGGCCATAATGAAAAACTGTTTTTT. Residues: CASSSLTTGHNEKLFF.